A single sample is the source of the 15 T cell receptor beta chains below, sequenced in a study of T cell repertoires in cytomegalovirus infection. Using its own MiXCR run on the reads, TCRdb lists one record per CDR3 protein. The table has 450,000 to 550,000 distinct CDR3 sequences, 15% to 20% seen once. Sequencing was carried out using CD8+ T cells from PBMCs. The receptors stem from a human donor in good health (CMV status not recorded). Some clones in this sample may be carry-over from other donors' samples.

The table lists this clonotype with many counts. This sequence joins TRBV2 and TRBJ2-5; tentative D call: TRBD1 (5 bases). The germline gives CDR1 SNHLY, CDR2 FYNNEI. V was clipped by 8 bases and J by 2 bases, with 12 bases between them. The CDR3 has 13 residues. CDR3: CASQARGQETQYF. The DNA of the CDR3 is TGTGCCAGCCAAGCTAGGGGACAAGAGACCCAGTACTTC.

Many counts were recorded for this clonotype. At one end the junction does not follow the germline gene, possibly because of a read error. This chain connects TRBV4-2 to TRBJ2-7, with D unresolved. Germline lookup yields CDR1 LGHNA and CDR2 YNFKEQ. The CDR3 runs 15 residues. CDR3 coding DNA: TGTGCCAGCAGCCAAGAAGGTCGGTACTCCGACGAGCAGTACTTC. This translates into CASSQEGRYSDEQYF.

This clonotype was recorded many times. The J gene is TRBJ2-1, the V gene TRBV11-2, with D tentatively TRBD2 (5 bases). The CDR3 contains 14 residues. Germline V gives CDR1 SGHAT, CDR2 FQNNGV. Trimming took 5 bases from V and 5 from J, leaving 13 bases between them. CDR3 protein: CASSPGFYNNEQFF. In DNA form, the CDR3 reads TGTGCCAGCAGCCCGGGATTTTATAACAATGAGCAGTTCTTC. Full variable domain (remainder filled in from reference TRBV11-2 and TRBJ2-1): EAGVAQSPRYKIIEKRQSVAFWCNPISGHATLYWYQQILGQGPKLLIQFQNNGVVDDSQLPKDRFSAERLKGVDSTLKIQPAKLEDSAVYLCASSPGFYNNEQFFGPGTRLTVL.

This clonotype was detected a few times. The chain joins TRBV19 to TRBJ1-2, with D hard to call. CDR1 is LNHDA and CDR2 is SQIVND in the germline V gene (reference sequence). V was shortened by 5 bases and J by 4 bases, with 8 bases between the two germline ends. The CDR3 consists of 12 residues. The CDR3 loop reads CASSPESYGYTF. In nucleotides, the CDR3 is TGTGCCAGTAGTCCGGAGAGCTATGGCTACACCTTC. Together with reference TRBV19 and TRBJ1-2, the CDR3 gives the full variable domain: DGGITQSPKYLFRKEGQNVTLSCEQNLNHDAMYWYRQDPGQGLRLIYYSQIVNDFQKGDIAEGYSVSREKKESFPLTVTSAQKNPTAFYLCASSPESYGYTFGSGTRLTVV.

This clonotype was seen repeatedly, ten times or more. The CDR3 DNA reads as TGTGCCAGCAGTTATGCCGGGGGCGGCTACAATGAGCAGTTCTTC. Amino acid sequence: CASSYAGGGYNEQFF. The gene calls are TRBV6-5 and TRBJ2-1; the D gene could be TRBD1 or TRBD2 (6 bases each). V lost 3 bases to trimming and J lost 3 bases, with 12 bases between them. This CDR3 has 15 residues. Germline values: CDR1 MNHEY, CDR2 SVGAGI.

Regarding this clonotype: Since the CDR3 does not end with the conserved phenylalanine or tryptophan, this likely comes from a read error. V and J are TRBV11-3 and TRBJ2-1; 9 bases map to TRBD2. V lost 5 bases, J lost 0 bases, and 8 bases stayed unmatched. Per germline, CDR1 SGHNT and CDR2 YENEEA. The CDR3 is made up of 17 amino acids. The CDR3 region has the DNA TGTGCCAGCAGCCTCTCTGAAGCGGGAGGCTCCTACAATGAGCAGTTCTTA. Its translation is CASSLSEAGGSYNEQFL.

This clonotype was seen ten or more times. The chain links TRBV7-9 to TRBJ2-7, with 8 positions matching TRBD1. The junction had 7 bases not matched to a gene; V was cut back by 4 bases and J by 5 bases. Germline values: CDR1 SEHNR, CDR2 FQNEAQ (reference sequence). This CDR3 region has 14 residues. The CDR3 protein is CASSSRQGYDEQYF. The CDR3 bases are TGTGCCAGCAGCTCCCGACAGGGGTACGACGAGCAGTACTTC. The full variable domain, in which reference TRBV7-9 and TRBJ2-7 provide the parts outside the CDR3, is DTGVSQNPRHKITKRGQNVTFRCDPISEHNRLYWYRQTLGQGPEFLTYFQNEAQLEKSRLLSDRFSAERPKGSFSTLEIQRTEQGDSAMYLCASSSRQGYDEQYFGPGTRLTVT.

This clonotype was seen many times. The V gene is TRBV7-3, the J gene TRBJ2-2, with D unresolved. V was shortened by 3 bases and J by 4 bases, with 12 bases between the two germline ends. The CDR3 is 15 amino acids. CDR1 and CDR2 (germline): SGHTA, FQGTGA. The CDR3, as DNA: TGTGCCAGCAGCTTCAGTACCCCGGGCACCGGGGAGCTGTTTTTT. It is translated as CASSFSTPGTGELFF. The whole variable domain, filled in from reference TRBV7-3 and TRBJ2-2, reads GAGVSQTPSNKVTEKGKYVELRCDPISGHTALYWYRQSLGQGPEFLIYFQGTGAADDSGLPNDRFFAVRPEGSVSTLKIQRTERGDSAVYLCASSFSTPGTGELFFGEGSRLTVL.

This chain joins TRBV2 and TRBJ2-7, with D perhaps matching TRBD1 (6 bases). This CDR3 has 9 residues. Germline V CDR1 and CDR2: SNHLY, FYNNEI. The CDR3 reads CASGGRGSV. In DNA form, the CDR3 reads TGTGCCAGCGGAGGCAGGGGTTCGGTC.

This clonotype was recorded many times. The chain joins TRBV7-2 to TRBJ1-1; D remains unclear. This CDR3 contains 13 residues. Per the germline V gene, CDR1 is SGHTA and CDR2 is FQGNSA. V lost 1 base and J 6 bases, leaving 9 bases between the germline ends. CDR3 coding DNA: TGTGCCAGCAGCTTAGACAGCTACTCTGAAGCTTTCTTT. Residues: CASSLDSYSEAFF. Looking up the rest from reference TRBV7-2 and TRBJ1-1 gives the full variable domain: GAGVSQSPSNKVTEKGKDVELRCDPISGHTALYWYRQSLGQGLEFLIYFQGNSAPDKSGLPSDRFSAERTGGSVSTLTIQRTQQEDSAVYLCASSLDSYSEAFFGQGTRLTVV.

The gene calls are TRBV28 and TRBJ2-1, with TRBD2 matching 8 bases. Germline V CDR1 and CDR2: MDHEN, SYDVKM. V lost 5 bases, J lost 3 bases, and 6 bases stayed unmatched. This CDR3 has 15 amino acids. The CDR3 DNA is TGTGCCAGCAGTATTCCCGGGACTAGCTACAATGAGCAGTTCTTC. Its translation: CASSIPGTSYNEQFF.

Remarks on this clonotype: A much bigger clone sits one base away, suggesting this may be a read error. Here the CDR3 omits its conserved ending phenylalanine or tryptophan, so a read error is the likely source. This rearrangement joins TRBV11-2 to TRBJ2-5; D not certain. Germline CDR1 and CDR2: SGHAT and FQNNGV. Trimming stripped 0 bases from V and 1 base from J, with 9 bases between. The CDR3 extends over 15 amino acids. CDR3 protein: CASSLDLTSQETQYL. CDR3 sequence (DNA): TGTGCCAGCAGCTTAGACCTTACAAGCCAAGAGACCCAGTACTTA.

A word on this clonotype: This may be a read error, as it is one base from a much larger clone. This sequence joins TRBV7-4 and TRBJ2-7, with TRBD2 matching over 8 bases. CDR3 size: 16 residues. Germline V CDR1 and CDR2: SGHVT, SQSDAQ. CDR3 in amino acids: CASSPPRAGGSYVQYF. CDR3 in DNA: TGTGCCAGCAGCCCGCCACGGGCGGGGGGCTCCTACGTGCAGTACTTC.

The chain links TRBV7-9 to TRBJ2-7; D perhaps matches TRBD2 (7 bases). This CDR3 has 13 amino acids. The V and J ends lost 5 bases and 7 bases respectively, with 15 bases between them. Germline V gene data show CDR1 as SEHNR and CDR2 as FQNEAQ (reference sequence). CDR3 in amino acids: CASSPAGAREQYF. The CDR3 DNA reads as TGTGCCAGCAGCCCCGCGGGGGCGAGGGAGCAGTACTTC.

On this clonotype itself: This is likely a read error, given that the CDR3 carries no conserved phenylalanine or tryptophan at its end. This chain joins TRBV11-1 and TRBJ2-1; 7 positions agree with TRBD2. The junction had 8 bases not matched to a gene; V was cut back by 0 bases and J by 0 bases. The CDR3 runs 18 residues. Germline CDR1 SGHAT, CDR2 FQDESV (reference sequence). The CDR3 reads CASSLAGRELGSYNEQFL. CDR3 DNA sequence: TGTGCCAGCAGCTTAGCAGGGCGGGAGCTTGGCTCCTACAATGAGCAGTTCTTA.